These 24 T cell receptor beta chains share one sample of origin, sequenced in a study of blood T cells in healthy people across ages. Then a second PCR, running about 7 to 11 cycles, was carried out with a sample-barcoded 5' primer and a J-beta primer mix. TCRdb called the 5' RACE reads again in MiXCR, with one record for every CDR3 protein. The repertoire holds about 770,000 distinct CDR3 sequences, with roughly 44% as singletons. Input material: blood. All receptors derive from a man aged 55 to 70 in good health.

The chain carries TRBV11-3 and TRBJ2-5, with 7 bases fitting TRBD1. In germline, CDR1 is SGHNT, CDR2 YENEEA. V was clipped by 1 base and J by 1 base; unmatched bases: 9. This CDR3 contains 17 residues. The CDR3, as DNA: TGTGCCAGCAGCTTAGGAAGCCGGGACAGAGTCCAAGAGACCCAGTACTTC. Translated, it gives CASSLGSRDRVQETQYF.

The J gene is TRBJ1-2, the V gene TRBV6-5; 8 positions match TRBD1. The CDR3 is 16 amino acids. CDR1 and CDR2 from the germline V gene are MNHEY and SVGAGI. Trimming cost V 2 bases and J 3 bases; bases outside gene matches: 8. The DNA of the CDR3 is TGTGCCAGCAGTTACCTTAGCAGGGGGCTGTACTATGGCTACACCTTC. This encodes CASSYLSRGLYYGYTF.

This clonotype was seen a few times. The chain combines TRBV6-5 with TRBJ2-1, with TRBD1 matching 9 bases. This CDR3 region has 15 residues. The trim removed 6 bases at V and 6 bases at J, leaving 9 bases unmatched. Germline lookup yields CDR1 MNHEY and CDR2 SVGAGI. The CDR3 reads CASRNPGQGANEQFF. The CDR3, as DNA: TGTGCCAGCAGAAACCCGGGACAGGGCGCCAATGAGCAGTTCTTC.

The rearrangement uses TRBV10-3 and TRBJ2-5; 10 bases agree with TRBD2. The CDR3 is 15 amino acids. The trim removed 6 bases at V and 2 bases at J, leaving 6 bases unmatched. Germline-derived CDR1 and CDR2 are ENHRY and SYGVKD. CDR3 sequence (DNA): TGTGCCATCAGGGATAGCGGGGGGCCTCAAGAGACCCAGTACTTC. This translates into CAIRDSGGPQETQYF.

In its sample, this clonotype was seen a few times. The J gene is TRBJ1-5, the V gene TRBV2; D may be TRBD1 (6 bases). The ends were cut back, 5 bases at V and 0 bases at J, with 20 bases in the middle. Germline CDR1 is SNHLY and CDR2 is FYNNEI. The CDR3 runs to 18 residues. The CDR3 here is CASSPSTGAFYSNQPQHF. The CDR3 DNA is TGTGCCAGCAGTCCCTCGACAGGAGCCTTTTATAGCAATCAGCCCCAGCATTTT.

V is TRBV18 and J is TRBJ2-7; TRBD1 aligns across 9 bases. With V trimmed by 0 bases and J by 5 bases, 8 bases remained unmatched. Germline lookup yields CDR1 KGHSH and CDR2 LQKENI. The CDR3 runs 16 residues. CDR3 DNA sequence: TGTGCCAGCTCACCACCCAACCGGGACAGGGACCACGAGCAGTACTTC. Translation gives CASSPPNRDRDHEQYF.

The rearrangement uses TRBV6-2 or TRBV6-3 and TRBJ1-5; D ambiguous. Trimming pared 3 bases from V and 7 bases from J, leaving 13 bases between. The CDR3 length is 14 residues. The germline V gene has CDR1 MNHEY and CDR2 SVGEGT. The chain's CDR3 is CASSYETIKQPQHF. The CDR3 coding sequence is TGTGCCAGCAGTTATGAGACTATAAAACAGCCCCAGCATTTT.

Here the CDR3 DNA reads TGCGCCAGCAGCCAAGGTGGAATAGCGGATTACGAGACCCAGTACTTC. This codes for CASSQGGIADYETQYF. V and J are TRBV4-3 and TRBJ2-5; D is possibly TRBD2 (6 bases). Germline loops: CDR1 LGHNA, CDR2 YSLEER. V lost 1 base and J 5 bases, leaving 17 bases between the germline ends. The CDR3 spans 16 residues.

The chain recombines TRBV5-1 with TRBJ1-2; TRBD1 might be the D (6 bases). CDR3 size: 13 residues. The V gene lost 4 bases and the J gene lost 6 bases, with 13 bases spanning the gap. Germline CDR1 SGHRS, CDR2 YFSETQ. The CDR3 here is CASSSRQADGYTF. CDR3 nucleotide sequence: TGCGCCAGCAGCAGTCGACAGGCGGATGGCTACACCTTC.

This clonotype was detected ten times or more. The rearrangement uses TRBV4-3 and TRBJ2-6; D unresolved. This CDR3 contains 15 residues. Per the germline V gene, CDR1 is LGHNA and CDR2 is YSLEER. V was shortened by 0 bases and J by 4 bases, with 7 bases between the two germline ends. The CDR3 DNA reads TGCGCCAGCAGCCAAGATGGGAACGGGGCCAACGTCCTGACTTTC. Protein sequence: CASSQDGNGANVLTF.

The CDR3 DNA reads TGTGCCAGCAAACGAGCTAACTATGGCTACACCTTC. Protein sequence: CASKRANYGYTF. The chain carries TRBV25-1 and TRBJ1-2; D not resolved. CDR3 length equals 12 residues. Trimming pared 7 bases from V and 0 bases from J, leaving 6 bases between. Germline V gives CDR1 MGHDK, CDR2 SYGVNS.

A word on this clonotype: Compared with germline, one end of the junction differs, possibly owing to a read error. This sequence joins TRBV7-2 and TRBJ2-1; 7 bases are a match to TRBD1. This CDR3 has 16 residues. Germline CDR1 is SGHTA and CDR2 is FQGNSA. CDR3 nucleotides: TGTGCCAGCAACCATGCCAACAGGGGAACCTACATTGAGCAGTTCTTC. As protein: CASNHANRGTYIEQFF.

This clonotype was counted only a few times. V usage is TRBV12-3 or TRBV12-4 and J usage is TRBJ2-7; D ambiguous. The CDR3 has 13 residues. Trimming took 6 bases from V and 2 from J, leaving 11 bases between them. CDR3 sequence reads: CASSVVRPYEQYF. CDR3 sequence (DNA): TGTGCCAGCAGCGTTGTTAGGCCCTACGAGCAGTACTTC.

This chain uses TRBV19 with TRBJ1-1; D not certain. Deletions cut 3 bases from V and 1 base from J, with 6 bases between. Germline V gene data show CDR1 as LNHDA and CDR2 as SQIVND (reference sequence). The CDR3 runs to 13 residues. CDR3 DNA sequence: TGTGCCAGTAGTATTATGGCGAACACTGAAGCTTTCTTT. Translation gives CASSIMANTEAFF.

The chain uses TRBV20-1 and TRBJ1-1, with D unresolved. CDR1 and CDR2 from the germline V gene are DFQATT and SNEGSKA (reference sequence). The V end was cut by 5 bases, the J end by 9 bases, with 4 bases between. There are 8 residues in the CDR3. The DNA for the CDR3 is TGCAGTGCTCCCCAAGCTTTCTTT. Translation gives CSAPQAFF.

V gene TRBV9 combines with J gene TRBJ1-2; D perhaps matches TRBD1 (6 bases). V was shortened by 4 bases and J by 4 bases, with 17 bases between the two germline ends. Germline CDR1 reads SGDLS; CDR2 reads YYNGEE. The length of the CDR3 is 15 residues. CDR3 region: CASSPRTATGYGYTF. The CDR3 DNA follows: TGTGCCAGCAGCCCCCGGACAGCCACGGGCTATGGCTACACCTTC.

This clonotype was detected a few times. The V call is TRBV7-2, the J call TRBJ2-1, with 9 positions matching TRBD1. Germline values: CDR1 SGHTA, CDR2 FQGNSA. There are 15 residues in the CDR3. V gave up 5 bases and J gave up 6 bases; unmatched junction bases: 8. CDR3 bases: TGTGCCAGCAGCCTCCGGGACAGGGTAGGCAATGAGCAGTTCTTC. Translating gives CASSLRDRVGNEQFF. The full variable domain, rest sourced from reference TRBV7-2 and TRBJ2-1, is GAGVSQSPSNKVTEKGKDVELRCDPISGHTALYWYRQSLGQGLEFLIYFQGNSAPDKSGLPSDRFSAERTGGSVSTLTIQRTQQEDSAVYLCASSLRDRVGNEQFFGPGTRLTVL.

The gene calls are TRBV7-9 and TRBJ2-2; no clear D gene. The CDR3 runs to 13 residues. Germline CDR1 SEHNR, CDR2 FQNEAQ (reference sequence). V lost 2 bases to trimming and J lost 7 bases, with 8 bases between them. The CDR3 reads CASSLREVGELFF. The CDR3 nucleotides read TGTGCCAGCAGCTTAAGGGAAGTCGGGGAGCTGTTTTTT.

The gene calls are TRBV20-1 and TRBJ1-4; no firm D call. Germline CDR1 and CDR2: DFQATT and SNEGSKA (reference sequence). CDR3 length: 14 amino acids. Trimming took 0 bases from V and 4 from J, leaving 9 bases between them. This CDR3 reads CSARDRRFNEKLFF. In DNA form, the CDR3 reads TGCAGTGCTAGAGATCGCAGGTTTAATGAAAAACTGTTTTTT.

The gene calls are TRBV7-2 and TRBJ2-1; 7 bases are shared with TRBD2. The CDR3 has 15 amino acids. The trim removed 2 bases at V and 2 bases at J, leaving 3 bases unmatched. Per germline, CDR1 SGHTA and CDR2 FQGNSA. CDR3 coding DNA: TGTGCCAGCAGCTTAACCCGGGGGGCCTACAATGAGCAGTTCTTC. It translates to CASSLTRGAYNEQFF.

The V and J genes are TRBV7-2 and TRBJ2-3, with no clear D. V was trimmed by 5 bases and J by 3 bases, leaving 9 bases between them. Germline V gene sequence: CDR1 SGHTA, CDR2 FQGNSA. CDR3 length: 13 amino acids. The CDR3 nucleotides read TGTGCCAGCAGCACCATTAAAACAGATACGCAGTATTTT. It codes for CASSTIKTDTQYF.

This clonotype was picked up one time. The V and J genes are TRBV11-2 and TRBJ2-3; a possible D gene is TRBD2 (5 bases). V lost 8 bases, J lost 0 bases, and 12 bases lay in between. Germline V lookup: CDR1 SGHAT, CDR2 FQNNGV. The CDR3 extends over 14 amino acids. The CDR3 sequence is CASAGWESTDTQYF. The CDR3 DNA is TGTGCCAGCGCCGGGTGGGAGAGCACAGATACGCAGTATTTT. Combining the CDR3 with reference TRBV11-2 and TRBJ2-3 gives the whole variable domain EAGVAQSPRYKIIEKRQSVAFWCNPISGHATLYWYQQILGQGPKLLIQFQNNGVVDDSQLPKDRFSAERLKGVDSTLKIQPAKLEDSAVYLCASAGWESTDTQYFGPGTRLTVL.

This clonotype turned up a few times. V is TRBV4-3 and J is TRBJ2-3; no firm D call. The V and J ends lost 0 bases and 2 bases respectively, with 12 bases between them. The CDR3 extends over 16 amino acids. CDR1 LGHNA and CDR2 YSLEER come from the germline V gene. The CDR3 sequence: CASSQDRLAPTDTQYF. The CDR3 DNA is TGCGCCAGCAGCCAAGATAGATTGGCACCCACAGATACGCAGTATTTT.

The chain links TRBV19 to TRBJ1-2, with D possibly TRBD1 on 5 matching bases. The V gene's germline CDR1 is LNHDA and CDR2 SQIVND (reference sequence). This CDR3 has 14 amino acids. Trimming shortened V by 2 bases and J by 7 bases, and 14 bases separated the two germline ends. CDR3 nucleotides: TGTGCCAGTAGTATATACAGGCCGGAGGGTGGCTACACCTTC. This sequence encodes CASSIYRPEGGYTF.